One T cell receptor beta chain is described in this entry. Its target is unknown. This sample stems from a study of T cells in localized non-small cell lung cancer. Regarding the study as a whole: Appearing in adjacent lung were a median approximately 50 of the top 100 tumor clones. Uninvolved adjacent lung, not tumor, had the highest T cell clonality.

Germline CDR1 SEHNR, CDR2 FQNEAQ (reference sequence). This CDR3 region has 14 residues. Trimming shortened V by 7 bases and J by 3 bases, and 12 bases separated the two germline ends. Generated by immunoSEQ multiplex PCR, the TCRdb table keeps only in-frame clones and is missing some. The table has roughly 70,000 clones, approximately 87% seen once; the top ten hold about a fifth. Here the sequenced sample was peripheral blood, taken before any cancer treatment. This sequence was found in an older male donor with stage III squamous cell lung carcinoma. The gene calls are TRBV7-9 and TRBJ1-4; D is possibly TRBD1 (6 bases). This CDR3 reads CASTNRAANEKLFF. CDR3 DNA: TGTGCCAGCACCAACAGGGCTGCTAATGAAAAACTGTTTTTT.